One and the same sample provided the 13 T cell receptor beta chains below, sequenced in a study of blood T cell repertoires in COVID-19. Assay: immunoSEQ multiplex PCR; the TCRdb copy retains only in-frame clones and omits some. This sample has approximately 72,000 clones, with roughly 85% found just once. The sequenced material came from peripheral blood. These receptors all come from a woman of 80 years or more with active or convalescent COVID-19.

The CDR3 is CASTSLYSVYNEQFF. The DNA of the CDR3 is TGTGCCAGCACCTCCCTATACTCCGTCTACAATGAGCAGTTCTTC. The rearrangement uses TRBV11-2 and TRBJ2-1; no firm D call. The CDR3 contains 15 residues. Germline V gene data show CDR1 as SGHAT and CDR2 as FQNNGV. Deletions cut 7 bases from V and 3 bases from J, with 16 bases between.

The chain is built from TRBV6-6 and TRBJ1-2, with 9 bases aligning to TRBD1. Losses at the gene ends were 6 bases for V and 8 bases for J; bases not matched to a gene: 4. The CDR3 extends over 12 amino acids. CDR1 and CDR2 (germline): MNHNY, SVGAGI (reference sequence). CDR3 DNA sequence: TGTGCCAGCAGGCCCGGGACAGGGGGCTACACCTTC. Translating it yields CASRPGTGGYTF.

The chain employs TRBV14 and TRBJ2-3; 7 bases are a match to TRBD1. The CDR3 sequence is 16 residues long. The V gene's germline CDR1 is SGHDN and CDR2 FVKESK. The V segment lost 0 bases and the J segment 6 bases; nucleotides outside the gene matches: 9. CDR3 in DNA: TGTGCCAGCAGCCAAGATCAGGGGGTCCTCCAGGATACGCAGTATTTT. Protein product: CASSQDQGVLQDTQYF. Drawing the rest from reference TRBV14 and TRBJ2-3, the complete variable domain is EAGVTQFPSHSVIEKGQTVTLRCDPISGHDNLYWYRRVMGKEIKFLLHFVKESKQDESGMPNNRFLAERTGGTYSTLKVQPAELEDSGVYFCASSQDQGVLQDTQYFGPGTRLTVL.

V is TRBV28 and J is TRBJ2-3; D unclear. This CDR3 has 15 residues. V lost 6 bases, J lost 1 base, and 14 bases lay in between. From germline, CDR1 is MDHEN and CDR2 SYDVKM. The CDR3 is CASSRNGLGTDTQYF. CDR3 nucleotide sequence: TGTGCCAGCAGCAGAAACGGCCTAGGCACAGATACGCAGTATTTT.

The chain recombines TRBV4-1 with TRBJ1-1, with 9 bases aligning to TRBD1. The germline V gene has CDR1 MGHRA and CDR2 YSYEKL. The CDR3 contains 14 residues. The trim removed 4 bases at V and 3 bases at J, leaving 3 bases unmatched. Here the CDR3 reads CASSPGQGHTEAFF. The CDR3 coding sequence is TGCGCCAGCAGCCCAGGACAGGGGCACACTGAAGCTTTCTTT.

The chain employs TRBV2 and TRBJ1-4; tentatively, D is TRBD1 (5 bases). Deletions cut 4 bases from V and 6 bases from J, with 12 bases between. The CDR3 totals 14 residues. CDR1 is SNHLY, CDR2 FYNNEI, per germline. The DNA of the CDR3 is TGTGCCAGCAGTGTGGGCAGGGTCGATGAAAAACTGTTTTTT. This gives the protein CASSVGRVDEKLFF.

The V gene is TRBV18, the J gene TRBJ1-4, with TRBD1 identical over 7 bases. CDR3 length equals 14 residues. The V and J ends lost 3 bases and 4 bases, in that order; junction bases with no gene match: 2. From germline, CDR1 is KGHSH and CDR2 LQKENI. CDR3 DNA: TGTGCCAGCTCACCGACAGGGAATAATGAAAAACTGTTTTTT. Its translation is CASSPTGNNEKLFF. The variable domain in full, completed from reference TRBV18 and TRBJ1-4, reads NAGVMQNPRHLVRRRGQEARLRCSPMKGHSHVYWYRQLPEEGLKFMVYLQKENIIDESGMPKERFSAEFPKEGPSILRIQQVVRGDSAAYFCASSPTGNNEKLFFGSGTQLSVL.

The chain links TRBV28 to TRBJ2-7; D is possibly TRBD2 (7 bases). Germline V gene sequence: CDR1 MDHEN, CDR2 SYDVKM. Trimming took 8 bases from V and 4 from J, leaving 24 bases between them. The CDR3 has 16 residues. The CDR3: CASALGGGGAIYEQYF. The CDR3 DNA follows: TGTGCCAGCGCACTGGGTGGCGGGGGCGCGATTTACGAGCAGTACTTC.

This chain joins TRBV15 and TRBJ2-5; D perhaps matches TRBD2 (6 bases). This CDR3 has 15 residues. Germline CDR1 and CDR2: LNHNV and YYDKDF (reference sequence). V lost 4 bases and J 5 bases, leaving 17 bases between the germline ends. As DNA, the CDR3 is TGTGCCACCAGCAAAGGCCGGGGGTCCGGGGAGACCCAGTACTTC. The encoded protein is CATSKGRGSGETQYF.

This clone has only a few counts. The chain employs TRBV2 and TRBJ2-2, with TRBD2 matching over 11 bases. The germline V gene encodes CDR1 SNHLY and CDR2 FYNNEI. This CDR3 spans 16 amino acids. The V gene end was trimmed by 9 bases and the J gene end by 0 bases; junction bases not matched to a gene: 6. This CDR3 reads CARGLADITNTGELFF. The DNA of the CDR3 is TGTGCCAGGGGACTAGCGGATATTACGAACACCGGGGAGCTGTTTTTT.

The rearrangement uses TRBV29-1 and TRBJ2-7; D perhaps matches TRBD1 (5 bases). This CDR3 region has 12 residues. Germline V gene sequence: CDR1 SQVTM, CDR2 ANQGSEA. Trimming removed 6 bases at V and 5 bases at J, with 14 bases between. CDR3: CSVTPGSHEQYF. CDR3 sequence (DNA): TGCAGCGTGACGCCAGGGTCCCACGAGCAGTACTTC.

The V and J genes are TRBV5-4 and TRBJ1-2; 7 bases line up with TRBD1. The length of the CDR3 is 15 residues. Germline assignment: CDR1 SGHNT and CDR2 YYREEE (reference sequence). Trimming removed 1 base from V and 1 base from J; junction bases left unmatched: 4. This chain's CDR3 is CASSLTGARNYGYTF. The DNA of the CDR3 is TGTGCCAGCAGCTTGACAGGGGCTCGTAACTATGGCTACACCTTC.

The chain has TRBV7-9 and TRBJ1-1, with 8 bases matching TRBD1. Trimming cost V 1 base and J 10 bases; bases outside gene matches: 8. The CDR3 extends over 14 amino acids. Germline CDR1 is SEHNR and CDR2 is FQNEAQ (reference sequence). CDR3 sequence reads: CASSLETGANPAFF. CDR3 nucleotides: TGTGCCAGCAGCTTAGAGACAGGGGCGAACCCAGCTTTCTTT.